This T cell receptor (beta chain) was sequenced in a study of regulatory T cells in long-lasting Graves disease. Study findings and constraints: Thyroid tissue was not studied; only peripheral blood was. Patients with persistent disease shared under 3,500 public clonotypes, outpacing the roughly 870 shared by new patients.

This clonotype was picked up a small number of times. The antigen remains unidentified. A single base separates this from a much larger clone, so it may be a read error. Time point indicated: persistent/refractory GD, antithyroid drugs over 5 years with positive TRAb. The TCR library used RNA extracted from PBMCs. Staff took 7.5 to 9.5 milliliters of peripheral blood and put it into EDTA tubes. CDR3 size: 13 residues. Germline V gene sequence: CDR1 MDHEN, CDR2 SYDVKM. For TCR beta, libraries came from iRepertoire HTBI primers and Arm-PCR of CDR3 regions. TCRdb re-called the multiplex PCR reads with MiXCR, one entry per CDR3 protein. Of about 290,000 distinct CDR3 sequences in the sample, 20% to 25% were seen once.

The specimen comprised peripheral blood mononuclear cells (PBMCs), sampled when the disease was refractory, from a patient treated with antithyroid drugs. This TCR was recovered from a female donor with Graves disease. V gene TRBV28 combines with J gene TRBJ1-2; D is possibly TRBD1 (5 bases). Written as DNA, the CDR3 is TGTGCCGGCAGTTCGGACACGGACTATGGCTACACCTTC. It encodes CAGSSDTDYGYTF.